The 30 T cell receptor beta chains below were found in one sample sequenced in a study of untreated major depressive disorder. Study-wide results and limits: TRBV05-01 (Vbeta 5.1) usage was higher in CD4+ T cells of depressed patients than controls.

Sequencing was performed with immunoSEQ multiplex PCR; in TCRdb, only in-frame clones are kept and a portion is missing. The profile shows under 25,000 clones, about 92% of them singletons. No antigen is known for these receptors. The sample comprised CD4+ T cells from PBMCs. The receptors shown here come from a woman in her 40s with major depressive disorder.

This clone has only one observation. The chain links TRBV5-1 to TRBJ2-2; TRBD2 is a possible D gene (5 bases). CDR3 length: 15 residues. The germline gives CDR1 SGHRS, CDR2 YFSETQ. V lost 6 bases and J 5 bases, leaving 17 bases between the germline ends. CDR3: CASNIAFGSTGELFF. CDR3 nucleotides: TGCGCCAGCAACATAGCGTTCGGATCAACCGGGGAGCTGTTTTTT. Full variable domain (outside the CDR3, taken from reference TRBV5-1 and TRBJ2-2): KAGVTQTPRYLIKTRGQQVTLSCSPISGHRSVSWYQQTPGQGLQFLFEYFSETQRNKGNFPGRFSGRQFSNSRSEMNVSTLELGDSALYLCASNIAFGSTGELFFGEGSRLTVL.

The chain combines TRBV2 with TRBJ2-5; 11 bases are shared with TRBD1. The length of the CDR3 is 15 residues. Germline CDR1 SNHLY, CDR2 FYNNEI. Trimming removed 6 bases from V and 5 bases from J; junction bases left unmatched: 8. The CDR3 bases are TGTGCCAGCAGCGAGGACAGGGGGCCTTGGGAGACCCAGTACTTC. Its translation is CASSEDRGPWETQYF.

About this clone: At one boundary the junction diverges from the germline segment, which might be a read error. The chain has TRBV27 and TRBJ1-2; the match to TRBD1 covers 7 bases. Germline CDR1 reads MNHEY; CDR2 reads SMNVEV (reference sequence). CDR3 length: 16 amino acids. The CDR3 nucleotides are TGTGCCAGCAGTATATCCCGGGACAGAACTTCCTATGGCTACACCTTC. The encoded protein is CASSISRDRTSYGYTF.

CDR3 region: CASRSGSGANVLTF. CDR3 nucleotide sequence: TGTGCCAGCCGTTCGGGTTCTGGGGCCAACGTCCTGACTTTC. This chain uses TRBV7-3 with TRBJ2-6; D is uncertain. This CDR3 contains 14 residues. Per the germline V gene, CDR1 is SGHTA and CDR2 is FQGTGA. The V end lost 8 bases, the J end lost 1 base, and 9 bases lay between the germline ends.

This clone was detected a few times. The chain links TRBV5-5 to TRBJ1-3; no definite D call. The CDR3 spans 14 residues. The V end lost 1 base, the J end lost 0 bases, and 5 bases lay between the germline ends. Per germline, CDR1 SGHKS and CDR2 YYEKEE (reference sequence). CDR3 loop: CASSLLSSGNTIYF. The CDR3 coding sequence is TGTGCCAGCAGCTTGCTAAGCTCTGGAAACACCATATATTTT.

This clone appeared once. The rearrangement links TRBV7-3 to TRBJ1-2; D perhaps matches TRBD1 (5 bases). Germline-derived CDR1 and CDR2 are SGHTA and FQGTGA. V was pared by 3 bases and J by 3 bases, with 8 bases between. The CDR3 consists of 13 residues. This CDR3 reads CASSLGVDYGYTF. Written as DNA, the CDR3 is TGTGCCAGCAGCTTGGGGGTCGACTATGGCTACACCTTC.

The V gene is TRBV9, the J gene TRBJ2-2; D call uncertain. This CDR3 is 14 amino acids long. The germline V gene has CDR1 SGDLS and CDR2 YYNGEE. Trimming shortened V by 1 base and J by 4 bases, and 8 bases separated the two germline ends. In DNA form, the CDR3 reads TGTGCCAGCAGCGTAATCGCGTCCACCGGGGAGCTGTTTTTT. This translates into CASSVIASTGELFF.

The chain joins TRBV30 to TRBJ2-1, with TRBD1 as a possible D gene (6 bases). This CDR3 has 14 amino acids. Germline V lookup: CDR1 GTSNPN, CDR2 SVGIG (reference sequence). With 1 base removed from V and 3 bases from J, the gap between germline ends came to 10 bases. The CDR3 is CAWSAETGYNEQFF. The CDR3 nucleotides read TGTGCCTGGAGTGCCGAGACAGGCTACAATGAGCAGTTCTTC. Full variable domain (rest looked up from reference TRBV30 and TRBJ2-1): SQTIHQWPATLVQPVGSPLSLECTVEGTSNPNLYWYRQAAGRGLQLLFYSVGIGQISSEVPQNLSASRPQDRQFILSSKKLLLSDSGFYLCAWSAETGYNEQFFGPGTRLTVL.

The rearrangement joins TRBV27 to TRBJ2-3; D remains unclear. Trimming took 1 base from V and 5 from J, leaving 16 bases between them. This CDR3 is 16 amino acids long. Germline V CDR1 and CDR2: MNHEY, SMNVEV (reference sequence). This CDR3 is CASSLLGLGWEDTQYF. CDR3 sequence (DNA): TGTGCCAGCAGTTTATTGGGATTGGGATGGGAAGATACGCAGTATTTT.

The sample holds one count of this clone. The gene calls are TRBV7-2 and TRBJ2-7; 11 bases fit TRBD2. The length of the CDR3 is 15 residues. Germline trimming cut 4 bases from V and 0 bases from J; bases unmatched to any gene: 2. The V gene's germline CDR1 is SGHTA and CDR2 FQGNSA. The CDR3: CASSYLAGGSYEQYV. In DNA form, the CDR3 reads TGTGCCAGCAGCTACCTAGCGGGAGGCTCCTACGAGCAGTACGTC.

The gene calls are TRBV2 and TRBJ2-5; D is possibly TRBD1 (7 bases). Germline V gene lookup returns CDR1 SNHLY and CDR2 FYNNEI. V was shortened by 5 bases and J by 5 bases, with 18 bases between the two germline ends. The CDR3 consists of 15 residues. The CDR3 region is CASSQNRGGGETQYF. The CDR3 DNA follows: TGTGCCAGCAGTCAGAACAGGGGAGGAGGGGAGACCCAGTACTTC. Full variable domain (remainder filled in from reference TRBV2 and TRBJ2-5): EPEVTQTPSHQVTQMGQEVILRCVPISNHLYFYWYRQILGQKVEFLVSFYNNEISEKSEIFDDQFSVERPDGSNFTLKIRSTKLEDSAMYFCASSQNRGGGETQYFGPGTRLLVL.

This chain joins TRBV15 and TRBJ1-2; perhaps TRBD1 as D (5 bases). Trimming left V 3 bases short and J 4 bases short, with 21 bases between. From germline, CDR1 is LNHNV and CDR2 YYDKDF (reference sequence). This CDR3 contains 17 residues. The CDR3 DNA is TGTGCCACCAGCAGGGGGCGGGCCATGCGATTGGGCTATGGCTACACCTTC. Translation: CATSRGRAMRLGYGYTF.

The rearrangement joins TRBV10-1 to TRBJ2-7; D might be TRBD2 (5 bases). CDR1 is WNHNN, CDR2 SYGVQD, per germline (reference sequence). CDR3 length: 16 amino acids. The germline V and J ends were trimmed by 4 bases and 1 base, with 17 bases remaining between them. The CDR3 here is CASSVPSGRGSYEQYF. DNA for the CDR3: TGCGCCAGCAGTGTCCCATCGGGAAGAGGATCCTACGAGCAGTACTTC.

This chain uses TRBV10-2 with TRBJ2-7, with 7 positions matching TRBD2. The CDR3 is 14 residues long. V dropped 3 bases and J dropped 3; count of bases not matched to a gene: 5. Germline V gene data show CDR1 as WSHSY and CDR2 as SAAADI. The CDR3 nucleotides are TGCGCCAGCAGTGACGAGGGAGGGAACTACGAGCAGTACTTC. It codes for CASSDEGGNYEQYF.

CDR3 region: CSVRRALPNEQFF. CDR3 DNA sequence: TGCAGCGTTCGGAGGGCCTTACCCAATGAGCAGTTCTTC. This chain connects TRBV29-1 to TRBJ2-1; perhaps TRBD2 as D (6 bases). The CDR3 extends over 13 amino acids. Germline V gene lookup returns CDR1 SQVTM and CDR2 ANQGSEA. Between the trimmed V and J ends, which lost 5 bases and 6 bases, there was a span of 14 bases.

The chain carries TRBV25-1 and TRBJ1-2, with D perhaps TRBD1 (5 bases). Trimming pared 2 bases from V and 5 bases from J, leaving 6 bases between. CDR1 is MGHDK and CDR2 is SYGVNS in the germline V gene. The CDR3 has 12 amino acids. Here the CDR3 DNA reads TGTGCCAGCAGTGAAGGGGGTTATGGCTACACCTTC. Translated: CASSEGGYGYTF.

The chain has TRBV5-1 and TRBJ2-3, with D perhaps TRBD2 (6 bases). V was clipped by 1 base and J by 0 bases, with 15 bases between them. The germline V gene has CDR1 SGHRS and CDR2 YFSETQ. The CDR3 spans 17 residues. Written as DNA, the CDR3 is TGCGCCAGCAGCTTGCCGTCTAGCGAAGAAAGCACAGATACGCAGTATTTT. It translates to CASSLPSSEESTDTQYF.

The J gene is TRBJ1-6, the V gene TRBV7-2; D is unresolved. V lost 1 base, J lost 10 bases, and 11 bases lay in between. This CDR3 has 14 amino acids. CDR1 and CDR2 from the germline V gene are SGHTA and FQGNSA. CDR3 sequence (DNA): TGTGCCAGCAGCTTAGTTTCAGCCAGCTCACCCCTCCACTTT. This translates into CASSLVSASSPLHF.

J is TRBJ2-6 and V is TRBV28; D perhaps matches TRBD2 (6 bases). The CDR3 totals 16 residues. From germline, CDR1 is MDHEN and CDR2 SYDVKM. V was shortened by 7 bases and J by 0 bases, with 13 bases between the two germline ends. CDR3 sequence (DNA): TGTGCCAGCACCACGACGGGGGACTCTGGGGCCAACGTCCTGACTTTC. Protein product: CASTTTGDSGANVLTF.

The rearrangement links TRBV6-9 to TRBJ1-5, with no clear D. V lost 4 bases and J 4 bases, leaving 23 bases between the germline ends. Germline CDR1 is MNHGY and CDR2 is SVAAGI. This CDR3 comprises 18 residues. CDR3 DNA sequence: TGTGCCAGCAGTTTTACTGGACGGACTAGCCGAGAAAATCAGCCCCAGCATTTT. This codes for CASSFTGRTSRENQPQHF.

The rearrangement uses TRBV2 and TRBJ1-4, with 7 bases matching TRBD1. The junction had 11 bases not matched to a gene; V was cut back by 6 bases and J by 7 bases. The CDR3 spans 15 residues. Germline loops: CDR1 SNHLY, CDR2 FYNNEI. Here the CDR3 reads CASRGYRGVSEKLFF. DNA of the CDR3: TGTGCCAGCAGGGGTTACAGGGGCGTGAGTGAAAAACTGTTTTTT.

The V and J genes are TRBV5-1 and TRBJ2-7; D is perhaps TRBD1 (5 bases). Deletions cut 4 bases from V and 2 bases from J, with 7 bases between. The CDR3 length is 12 residues. CDR1 is SGHRS and CDR2 is YFSETQ in the germline V gene. CDR3 amino acids: CASSKGTYEQYF. Written as DNA, the CDR3 is TGCGCCAGCAGCAAGGGGACCTACGAGCAGTACTTC.

The CDR3 nucleotides are TGTGCCAGCAGTGCGAGGGGGGGGTTCTATGGCTACACCTTC. It is translated as CASSARGGFYGYTF. The chain joins TRBV25-1 to TRBJ1-2, with D maybe TRBD1 (6 bases). Trimming cost V 4 bases and J 4 bases, with 13 bases left between them. The CDR3 is 14 residues long. Germline CDR1 is MGHDK and CDR2 is SYGVNS.

The chain links TRBV13 to TRBJ1-2, with unresolved D. The CDR3 is made up of 20 amino acids. Germline CDR1 is PRHDT and CDR2 is FYEKMQ (reference sequence). With 5 bases removed from V and 0 bases from J, the gap between germline ends came to 28 bases. CDR3 region: CASSRFGKTEEKPANYGYTF. The CDR3 DNA follows: TGTGCCAGCAGCCGATTCGGTAAAACAGAGGAAAAACCAGCTAACTATGGCTACACCTTC.

V gene TRBV18 combines with J gene TRBJ1-1; D ambiguous. CDR1 KGHSH and CDR2 LQKENI come from the germline V gene. The CDR3 loop spans 13 amino acids. V lost 1 base to trimming and J lost 0 bases, with 3 bases between them. DNA for the CDR3: TGTGCCAGCTCACCACGGGTGAACACTGAAGCTTTCTTT. Protein: CASSPRVNTEAFF.

The chain uses TRBV19 and TRBJ1-1; the match to TRBD1 covers 8 bases. CDR1 is LNHDA and CDR2 is SQIVND in the germline V gene (reference sequence). The CDR3 is 16 amino acids. J lost 0 bases, V lost 8 bases, and 11 bases had no gene match. The CDR3 DNA reads TGTGCCAGTCACGGGACGAGGGACAGGTTGAACACTGAAGCTTTCTTT. Protein product: CASHGTRDRLNTEAFF.

The chain recombines TRBV7-6 with TRBJ2-7, with 13 bases identical to TRBD2. The V segment lost 5 bases and the J segment 6 bases; nucleotides outside the gene matches: 7. Germline V gives CDR1 SGHVS, CDR2 FNYEAQ. The CDR3 is 15 amino acids. The CDR3 DNA sequence: TGTGCCAGCAGCGCAGGAGGGACTAGCGGGACCGAGCAGTACTTC. Encoded protein: CASSAGGTSGTEQYF.

The rearrangement links TRBV7-3 to TRBJ2-5, with a possible D match to TRBD1 (5 bases). This CDR3 region has 15 residues. V gave up 2 bases and J gave up 1 base, with 11 bases separating them. The germline CDR1 and CDR2 sequences are SGHTA and FQGTGA. CDR3 DNA: TGTGCCAGCAGCTTATGGGGTGGGGCCCAAGAGACCCAGTACTTC. It is translated as CASSLWGGAQETQYF.

In DNA form, the CDR3 reads TGTGCCAGCAGCATTCCTCCGGGACAGGTCTACAATGAGCAGTTCTTC. As protein: CASSIPPGQVYNEQFF. V usage is TRBV5-4 and J usage is TRBJ2-1; TRBD1 matches at 8 bases. This CDR3 comprises 16 residues. Germline V CDR1 and CDR2: SGHNT, YYREEE (reference sequence). Trimming took 4 bases from V and 3 from J; bases not matched to a gene: 9.

Points on this clone: One junction end does not reproduce the germline sequence, and a read error may be involved. J is TRBJ2-3 and V is TRBV7-7; 13 bases are a match to TRBD2. The CDR3 spans 16 residues. Germline V gene data show CDR1 as SSHAT and CDR2 as FNYEAQ (reference sequence). CDR3 DNA sequence: TGTGCTAGCAGCCCCGGACTAGCGGGAGCGACAGATACGCAGTATTTT. Translation: CASSPGLAGATDTQYF.